The 23 T cell receptor beta chains reported below all come from one sample, sequenced in a study of OX40 agonist ivuxolimab in advanced cancers. The assay was immunoSEQ multiplex PCR, and TCRdb's table has in-frame clones only and misses some. Among about 98,000 clones listed, around 90% were seen once. This specimen consisted of CD4+ or CD8+ T cells sorted from blood, obtained in a trial of the OX40 agonist ivuxolimab. The receptors derive from an adult with an advanced solid tumor such as melanoma, head and neck, liver or kidney cancer.

This rearrangement joins TRBV19 to TRBJ2-1; D possibly uses TRBD1 or TRBD2 (5 bases each). Trimming stripped 1 base from V and 0 bases from J, with 13 bases between. The CDR3 contains 17 residues. CDR1 and CDR2 from the germline V gene are LNHDA and SQIVND (reference sequence). In DNA form, the CDR3 reads TGTGCCAGTAGTATAGCAGTGGGGGACCGCTCCTACAATGAGCAGTTCTTC. Translation: CASSIAVGDRSYNEQFF.

This clone came up once. The genes are TRBV10-1 and TRBJ1-1, with D possibly matching TRBD1 (5 bases). CDR3 size: 13 residues. V dropped 6 bases and J dropped 7 bases, with 15 bases sitting between them. The germline gives CDR1 WNHNN, CDR2 SYGVQD (reference sequence). This CDR3 is CASRAGTAGEAFF. CDR3 DNA sequence: TGCGCCAGCAGGGCCGGGACTGCTGGTGAAGCTTTCTTT.

This chain uses TRBV7-2 with TRBJ1-2; D is unresolved. This CDR3 region has 13 residues. Trimming stripped 3 bases from V and 8 bases from J, with 13 bases between. Germline values: CDR1 SGHTA, CDR2 FQGNSA. The CDR3 coding sequence is TGTGCCAGCAGCTTCCGAGACTTAGGGGGCTACACCTTC. It is translated as CASSFRDLGGYTF.

The chain joins TRBV7-8 to TRBJ1-3, with TRBD1 identical over 7 bases. This CDR3 spans 17 amino acids. CDR1 and CDR2 (germline): SGHVS, FQNEAQ. V was clipped by 5 bases and J by 0 bases; unmatched bases: 10. The CDR3 nucleotides read TGTGCCAGCAGCATCCCGACAGGGAGCTCCTCTGGAAACACCATATATTTT. This sequence encodes CASSIPTGSSSGNTIYF.

The chain combines TRBV11-1 with TRBJ1-4; D ambiguous. This CDR3 has 16 amino acids. Trimming took off 5 bases at V and 0 bases at J, with 13 bases between the two ends. Germline lookup yields CDR1 SGHAT and CDR2 FQDESV (reference sequence). The CDR3: CASSNSELATNEKLFF. As DNA, the CDR3 is TGTGCCAGCAGCAACTCCGAACTTGCAACTAATGAAAAACTGTTTTTT. The complete variable domain, with remaining parts taken from reference TRBV11-1 and TRBJ1-4, reads EAEVAQSPRYKITEKSQAVAFWCDPISGHATLYWYRQILGQGPELLVQFQDESVVDDSQLPKDRFSAERLKGVDSTLKIQPAELGDSAMYLCASSNSELATNEKLFFGSGTQLSVL.

The chain recombines TRBV9 with TRBJ2-7; 9 bases align to TRBD1. The V segment lost 3 bases and the J segment 6 bases; nucleotides outside the gene matches: 10. CDR1 and CDR2 (germline): SGDLS, YYNGEE. This CDR3 is built from 15 residues. CDR3 in DNA: TGTGCCAGCAGCGCCAGGACAGGGGCTACGGGCGAGCAGTACTTC. Amino acids: CASSARTGATGEQYF.

In DNA form, the CDR3 reads TGCGCCAGCAGCCCCGGACAGGATCCTTTCACCGGGGAGCTGTTTTTT. Its protein is CASSPGQDPFTGELFF. V gene TRBV5-1 combines with J gene TRBJ2-2; 7 bases fit TRBD1. CDR3 length: 16 amino acids. V was pared by 4 bases and J by 4 bases, with 10 bases of the junction left unmatched. Germline-derived CDR1 and CDR2 are SGHRS and YFSETQ.

V is TRBV5-1 and J is TRBJ1-4; 7 nucleotides agree with TRBD1. V lost 4 bases and J lost 8; bases outside the gene matches: 8. Germline CDR1 reads SGHRS; CDR2 reads YFSETQ. The CDR3 has 14 residues. The CDR3 is CASSTQTGREKLFF. The CDR3 nucleotides read TGCGCCAGCAGCACCCAGACAGGGAGGGAAAAACTGTTTTTT. Combining the CDR3 with reference TRBV5-1 and TRBJ1-4 gives the whole variable domain KAGVTQTPRYLIKTRGQQVTLSCSPISGHRSVSWYQQTPGQGLQFLFEYFSETQRNKGNFPGRFSGRQFSNSRSEMNVSTLELGDSALYLCASSTQTGREKLFFGSGTQLSVL.

The chain employs TRBV7-2 and TRBJ2-7; maybe TRBD1 (6 bases). The length of the CDR3 is 14 residues. Germline lookup yields CDR1 SGHTA and CDR2 FQGNSA. Trimming pared 5 bases from V and 2 bases from J, leaving 13 bases between. The CDR3 bases are TGTGCCAGCAGCCCCCAACAGGGTACCTACGAGCAGTACTTC. Its protein product is CASSPQQGTYEQYF.

As DNA, the CDR3 is TGTGCCAGCTCACCACCGGACCGCCACACTGAAGCTTTCTTT. Its protein product is CASSPPDRHTEAFF. V is TRBV18 and J is TRBJ1-1; D remains ambiguous. V lost 0 bases and J lost 3, with 8 bases in between. The CDR3 extends over 14 amino acids. Germline loops: CDR1 KGHSH, CDR2 LQKENI.

This clone showed up just a few times. CDR3 residues: CASSLSSGNTEAFF. CDR3 in DNA: TGTGCCAGCAGTTTATCATCCGGGAACACTGAAGCTTTCTTT. The chain employs TRBV27 and TRBJ1-1; D is uncertain. Germline V lookup: CDR1 MNHEY, CDR2 SMNVEV (reference sequence). The CDR3 spans 14 residues. V lost 0 bases and J lost 1, with 6 bases in between.

The V gene is TRBV25-1, the J gene TRBJ2-4; no reliable D call. The germline V gene has CDR1 MGHDK and CDR2 SYGVNS. V lost 6 bases, J lost 12 bases, and 18 bases lay in between. This CDR3 spans 13 amino acids. The CDR3 DNA follows: TGTGCCAGCAGCGTCGAAAGCAGGTCAAGTCAGTACTTC. This gives the protein CASSVESRSSQYF.

The chain has TRBV4-3 and TRBJ2-7, with D tentatively TRBD2 (5 bases). V shed 4 bases and J shed 0 bases, with 10 bases lying between them. The CDR3 covers 14 residues. Per germline, CDR1 LGHNA and CDR2 YSLEER. The CDR3 region is CASSLEGSSYEQYF. In DNA form, the CDR3 reads TGCGCCAGCAGCCTAGAGGGTAGCTCCTACGAGCAGTACTTC.

This chain links TRBV5-1 with TRBJ1-3, with D unresolved. Trimming removed 4 bases at V and 1 base at J, with 12 bases between. Germline V gives CDR1 SGHRS, CDR2 YFSETQ. CDR3 size: 15 residues. CDR3 loop: CASSRAGASGNTIYF. CDR3 sequence (DNA): TGCGCCAGCAGCCGGGCTGGAGCATCTGGAAACACCATATATTTT.

The chain recombines TRBV27 with TRBJ2-3; weak D call: TRBD2 (7 bases). This CDR3 comprises 14 residues. CDR1 is MNHEY, CDR2 SMNVEV, per germline (reference sequence). The CDR3 sequence: CAFLRWGGIDTQYF. CDR3 coding DNA: TGTGCATTTCTAAGGTGGGGGGGCATAGATACGCAGTATTTT.

The chain combines TRBV2 with TRBJ1-1, with D uncertain. The CDR3 covers 13 residues. CDR1 and CDR2 from the germline V gene are SNHLY and FYNNEI. Trimming shortened V by 4 bases and J by 5 bases, and 11 bases separated the two germline ends. The CDR3 DNA follows: TGTGCCAGCAGTGGGGCACTCAGGACTGAAGCTTTCTTT. Amino acids: CASSGALRTEAFF. The variable domain in full, completed from reference TRBV2 and TRBJ1-1, reads EPEVTQTPSHQVTQMGQEVILRCVPISNHLYFYWYRQILGQKVEFLVSFYNNEISEKSEIFDDQFSVERPDGSNFTLKIRSTKLEDSAMYFCASSGALRTEAFFGQGTRLTVV.

This chain connects TRBV5-1 to TRBJ1-1; D is undetermined. The germline V and J ends were trimmed by 0 bases and 0 bases, with 12 bases remaining between them. The germline V gene encodes CDR1 SGHRS and CDR2 YFSETQ. This CDR3 spans 16 amino acids. For the CDR3, the DNA is TGCGCCAGCAGCTTGGGGACGTCTGGCATGAACACTGAAGCTTTCTTT. Its protein product is CASSLGTSGMNTEAFF.

The chain joins TRBV7-2 to TRBJ1-2; TRBD1 might be the D (5 bases). V was trimmed by 5 bases and J by 4 bases, leaving 17 bases between them. CDR1 is SGHTA, CDR2 FQGNSA, per germline. This CDR3 has 15 residues. The CDR3 sequence: CASSPGAGELYGYTF. In nucleotides, the CDR3 is TGTGCCAGCAGCCCCGGGGCAGGCGAGCTCTATGGCTACACCTTC. The variable domain in full, with the rest retrieved from reference TRBV7-2 and TRBJ1-2, is GAGVSQSPSNKVTEKGKDVELRCDPISGHTALYWYRQSLGQGLEFLIYFQGNSAPDKSGLPSDRFSAERTGGSVSTLTIQRTQQEDSAVYLCASSPGAGELYGYTFGSGTRLTVV.

This clone was detected only a few times. The V gene is TRBV5-5, the J gene TRBJ2-7; tentatively, D is TRBD1 (6 bases). Germline V CDR1 and CDR2: SGHKS, YYEKEE (reference sequence). There are 15 residues in the CDR3. V was pared by 4 bases and J by 5 bases, with 19 bases between. The CDR3 DNA sequence: TGTGCCAGCAGCACCGCGAGGGGGTGGAAGAACGAGCAGTACTTC. Amino acids: CASSTARGWKNEQYF.

CDR3 DNA sequence: TGTGCCAGCAGTTTGCTCTCTGGGGCCAACGTCCTGACTTTC. Its translation: CASSLLSGANVLTF. The chain uses TRBV2 and TRBJ2-6; no clear D. Trimming took 5 bases from V and 0 from J, leaving 5 bases between them. CDR3 size: 14 residues. Germline V lookup: CDR1 SNHLY, CDR2 FYNNEI.

V usage is TRBV19 and J usage is TRBJ2-6, with unresolved D. V dropped 1 base and J dropped 0 bases, with 4 bases sitting between them. The CDR3 is 15 residues long. The V gene's germline CDR1 is LNHDA and CDR2 SQIVND (reference sequence). CDR3 bases: TGTGCCAGTAGTATAGGGAGCTCTGGGGCCAACGTCCTGACTTTC. Protein product: CASSIGSSGANVLTF.

This chain connects TRBV10-3 to TRBJ1-2; D possibly corresponds to TRBD1 (6 bases). There are 15 residues in the CDR3. Germline CDR1 is ENHRY and CDR2 is SYGVKD. Trimming left V 7 bases short and J 8 bases short, with 23 bases between. The CDR3 DNA follows: TGTGCCATCAATTCAGGGGACCCGGGCGTGGACGGCTACACCTTC. This codes for CAINSGDPGVDGYTF.

The rearrangement links TRBV5-1 to TRBJ2-2; tentatively, D is TRBD2 (5 bases). CDR1 SGHRS and CDR2 YFSETQ come from the germline V gene. The CDR3 runs to 15 residues. The germline V and J ends were trimmed by 4 bases and 1 base, with 11 bases remaining between them. CDR3 in amino acids: CASSGPAENTGELFF. CDR3 in DNA: TGCGCCAGCAGCGGGCCAGCGGAGAACACCGGGGAGCTGTTTTTT.